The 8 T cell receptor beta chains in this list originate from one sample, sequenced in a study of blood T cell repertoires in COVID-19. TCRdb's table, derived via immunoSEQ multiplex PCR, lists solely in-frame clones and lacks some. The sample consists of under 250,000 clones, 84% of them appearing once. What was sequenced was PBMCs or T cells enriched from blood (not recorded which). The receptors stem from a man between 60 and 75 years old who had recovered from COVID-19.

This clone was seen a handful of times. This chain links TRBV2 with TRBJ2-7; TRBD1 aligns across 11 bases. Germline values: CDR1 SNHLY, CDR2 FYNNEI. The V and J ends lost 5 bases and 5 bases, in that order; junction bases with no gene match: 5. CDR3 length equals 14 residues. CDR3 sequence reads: CASSLDRGLDEQYF. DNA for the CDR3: TGTGCCAGCAGTTTGGACAGGGGGCTGGACGAGCAGTACTTC.

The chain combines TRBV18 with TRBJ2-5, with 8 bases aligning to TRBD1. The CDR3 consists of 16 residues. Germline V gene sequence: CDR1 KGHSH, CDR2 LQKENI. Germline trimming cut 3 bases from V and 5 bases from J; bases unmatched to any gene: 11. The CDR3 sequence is CASSPYGQGGSETQYF. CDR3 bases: TGTGCCAGCTCACCCTACGGACAGGGCGGCTCGGAGACCCAGTACTTC.

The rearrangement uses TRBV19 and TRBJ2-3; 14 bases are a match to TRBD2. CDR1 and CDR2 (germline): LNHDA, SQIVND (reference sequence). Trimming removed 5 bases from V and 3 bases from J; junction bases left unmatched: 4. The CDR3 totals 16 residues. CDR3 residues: CASSPRTSGRTDTQYF. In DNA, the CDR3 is TGTGCCAGTAGTCCGAGGACTAGCGGGAGGACAGATACGCAGTATTTT.

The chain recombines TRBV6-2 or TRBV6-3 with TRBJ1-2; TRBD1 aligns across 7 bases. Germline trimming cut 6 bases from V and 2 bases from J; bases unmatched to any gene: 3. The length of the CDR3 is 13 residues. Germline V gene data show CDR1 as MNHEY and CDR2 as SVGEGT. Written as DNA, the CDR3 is TGTGCCAGCAGCCAACAGGGGAACTATGGCTACACCTTC. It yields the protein CASSQQGNYGYTF.

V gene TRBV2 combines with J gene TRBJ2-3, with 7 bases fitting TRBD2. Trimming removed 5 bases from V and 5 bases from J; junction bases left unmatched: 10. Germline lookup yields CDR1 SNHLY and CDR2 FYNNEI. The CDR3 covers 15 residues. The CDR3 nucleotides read TGTGCCAGCAGTTTCCAGCGGGGCGGGCAAGATACGCAGTATTTT. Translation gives CASSFQRGGQDTQYF.

CDR3 in DNA: TGTGCCAGCTCAAGGACAGCCGGCTCTGGAAACACCATATATTTT. Encoded protein: CASSRTAGSGNTIYF. The chain links TRBV18 to TRBJ1-3; D may be TRBD1 (6 bases). V lost 5 bases, J lost 0 bases, and 11 bases lay in between. CDR1 and CDR2 (germline): KGHSH, LQKENI. The CDR3 runs 15 residues.

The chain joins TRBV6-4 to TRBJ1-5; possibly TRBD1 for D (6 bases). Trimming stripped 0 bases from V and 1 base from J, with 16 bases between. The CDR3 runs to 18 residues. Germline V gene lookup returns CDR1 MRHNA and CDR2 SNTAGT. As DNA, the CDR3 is TGTGCCAGCAGTGACTCGACGTCGGGTCAGGGGAGCAATCAGCCCCAGCATTTT. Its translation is CASSDSTSGQGSNQPQHF.

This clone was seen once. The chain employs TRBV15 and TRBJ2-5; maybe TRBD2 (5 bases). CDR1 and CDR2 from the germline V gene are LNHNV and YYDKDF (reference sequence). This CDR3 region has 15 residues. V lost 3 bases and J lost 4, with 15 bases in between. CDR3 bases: TGTGCCACCAGCAGGCAGGACTCTCCGGGAGAGACCCAGTACTTC. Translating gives CATSRQDSPGETQYF.